These T cell receptor beta chains were read from a single sample in a study of control samples from healthy donors and cancer patients. Using immunoSEQ multiplex PCR, the repertoire was profiled, and TCRdb retains in-frame clones only, with some absent. The data show about 130,000 clones, with around 90% seen just once and approximately 2.7% held by the top ten. Sequenced sample: blood. The origin of the receptors is a young man in good health. CDR3s include the opening cysteine and the closing phenylalanine or tryptophan. A D gene is named only where the DNA matches it firmly. A row's size may be missing; if present it is once, few, many or a size class.

j_call d_call clone_size v_call cdr3_nt cdr3_aa
TRBJ2-2 TRBD1 - TRBV10-3 TGTGCCATCAGTCCTAGACAGGGACACACCGGGGAGCTGTTTTTT CAISPRQGHTGELFF
TRBJ1-2 - - TRBV6-5 TGTGCCAGCAGTTACTCTTTACGACAGGACTATGGCTACACCTTC CASSYSLRQDYGYTF
TRBJ1-4 - - TRBV27 TGTGCCAGCAGACCGAGGGAGTATGAAAAACTGTTTTTT CASRPREYEKLFF
TRBJ2-2 - - TRBV19 TGTGCCACGGCCCTTTACACCGGGGAGCTGTTTTTT CATALYTGELFF
TRBJ2-1 - - TRBV25-1 TGTGCCAGCGCCGGTTTGACCTACAATGAGCAGTTCTTC CASAGLTYNEQFF
TRBJ2-7 - - TRBV6-5 TGTGCCAGCAGCACCGGGACTCAGAGCTCCTACGAGCAGTACTTC CASSTGTQSSYEQYF
TRBJ2-2 - - TRBV10-3 TGTGCCATCAGTGAAATAGGAGGGGGGGAGCTGTTTTTT CAISEIGGGELFF
TRBJ2-1 TRBD2 - TRBV27 TGTGCCAGCAGCCCCAGCGGGGGGGCCTACAATGAGCAGTTCTTC CASSPSGGAYNEQFF
TRBJ1-1 - - TRBV19 TGTGCCAGCGGATGGAACACTGAAGCTTTCTTT CASGWNTEAFF
TRBJ1-1 - - TRBV5-1 TGCGCCAGCAGACCTCGACGGGTGGGGACTGAAGCTTTCTTT CASRPRRVGTEAFF
TRBJ2-1 - - TRBV7-9 TGTGCCAGCAGCCCAACCACAGGGTTTAATGAGCAGTTCTTC CASSPTTGFNEQFF
TRBJ1-2 - once TRBV21-1 TGTGCCACCAGTCTCGGGGGGGACTATGGCTACACCTTC CATSLGGDYGYTF
TRBJ1-1 - - TRBV11-3 TGTGCCAGCAGCTTAAGTTCACAGAACACTGAAGCTTTCTTT CASSLSSQNTEAFF
TRBJ1-2 TRBD1 - TRBV6-6 TGTGCCAGCAGTCTCGGACAGGGGGGCTATGGCTACACCTTC CASSLGQGGYGYTF
TRBJ2-2 - - TRBV19 TGTGCCAGTAGTATACGACTAGTGGGCCAGGCCGGGGAGCTGTTTTTT CASSIRLVGQAGELFF
TRBJ1-3 - - TRBV4-1 TGCGCCAGCAGCAAAGATGTCTCCCCTGGAAACACCATATATTTT CASSKDVSPGNTIYF